Sequencing of this T cell receptor (beta chain) was carried out in a study of radiation and T cells in renal cell carcinoma. Study observations and caveats: From baseline, blood top tumor clonotypes peaked at 2 weeks post-radiation.

The time point is: blood 4 weeks post-SBRT, at nephrectomy. The sample's treatment: 15 Gy SBRT to primary tumor, nephrectomy 4 weeks later. Nephrectomy followed 15 Gy stereotactic body radiation by 4 weeks. The CDR3 totals 17 residues. V was pared by 0 bases and J by 4 bases, with 13 bases between. Germline V gene data show CDR1 as LGHNA and CDR2 as YSLEER. The assay was immunoSEQ multiplex PCR, and TCRdb's table has in-frame clones only and misses some. Among 120,000 to 150,000 clones, 75% to 90% were seen once, and the ten largest hold 15% to 20%. A note on this clone: The antigen remains unidentified.

This chain joins TRBV4-3 and TRBJ2-6; no reliable D call. The source was blood, collected from a patient whose treatment included radiotherapy and nephrectomy. The receptor was isolated from a woman aged 45-65 years with renal cell carcinoma. CDR3 nucleotide sequence: TGCGCCAGCAGCCAAGACAGTTGGGCTACAGGGGCCAACGTCCTGACTTTC. It specifies CASSQDSWATGANVLTF.